This is a list of T cell receptor beta chains from one sample in a study of T cell responses to AZD1222 COVID-19 vaccine. Data came from immunoSEQ multiplex PCR; TCRdb stores just in-frame clones and leaves some out. The sample shows 120,000 or so clones, 80% to 95% of them seen only once. The input for sequencing was peripheral blood, taken on day 0 of AZD1222 vaccination. The receptors originated from an adult in good health. CDR3s include the opening cysteine and the closing phenylalanine or tryptophan. D genes are given only for firm matches. Only some rows state a clone size, as once, few, many or a class for expanded clones.

TRBJ1-1,TRBD1,15,.,TRBV7-9,TGTGCCAGCAGTCTCACAGGGGCCGGGAACACTGAAGCTTTCTTT,CASSLTGAGNTEAFF
TRBJ2-7,.,12,.,TRBV2,TGTGCCAGCGGGACACTGACCTACGAGCAGTACTTC,CASGTLTYEQYF
TRBJ2-1,TRBD2,15,.,TRBV19,TGTGCCAGTAGAAATCCGGGACTAGCGGCACATATTCAGTTCTTC,CASRNPGLAAHIQFF
TRBJ1-1,.,13,.,TRBV6-5,TGTGCCAGCGAGGGGGGGGCGCACACTGAAGCTTTCTTT,CASEGGAHTEAFF
TRBJ2-5,.,16,.,TRBV9,TGTGCCAGCAGCACCAAGGGACGGAGGTACCAAGAGACCCAGTACTTC,CASSTKGRRYQETQYF
TRBJ1-2,.,16,.,TRBV7-7,TGTGCTAGCAGCTTAGCGCGTGTAGGGGTCGACTATGGCTACACCTTC,CASSLARVGVDYGYTF
TRBJ1-1,.,14,once,TRBV19,TGTGCCAGTCGCCAGACACTTATGAACACTGAAGCTTTCTTT,CASRQTLMNTEAFF
TRBJ2-5,TRBD2,16,.,TRBV7-6,TGTGCCAGCAGCATATCGGGACTAGCGGGAGGAGAGACCCAGTACTTC,CASSISGLAGGETQYF
TRBJ2-3,TRBD2,17,.,TRBV5-1,TGCGCCAGCAGCCAGGGCTGGGGTAAATTAGCGGGAGATACGCAGTATTTT,CASSQGWGKLAGDTQYF
TRBJ1-2,TRBD1,14,.,TRBV6-5,TGTGCCAGCAGTCAGGGACAGGTATTAAATGGCTACACCTTC,CASSQGQVLNGYTF
TRBJ2-7,.,11,.,TRBV5-6,TGTGCCAGCAGCTTGCCCGGGGAGCAGTACTTC,CASSLPGEQYF
TRBJ2-1,.,12,.,TRBV19,TGTGCCAGTACGGACTGGTGGAATGAGCAGTTCTTC,CASTDWWNEQFF
TRBJ2-2,.,13,.,TRBV19,TGTGCCAGTAGTACCCTCGGAGGCGGGGAGCTGTTTTTT,CASSTLGGGELFF
TRBJ2-5,.,14,.,TRBV3-1/TRBV3-2,TGTGCCAGCAGCCCCTCTGAGGTCAGGGAGACCCAGTACTTC,CASSPSEVRETQYF
TRBJ1-1,.,14,.,TRBV3-1/TRBV3-2,TGTGCCAGCAGTATGGGACACTTTAACACTGAAGCTTTCTTT,CASSMGHFNTEAFF
TRBJ1-2,.,11,.,TRBV20-1,TGCAGTGCTAGAGACAGGGTCAGGTACACCTTC,CSARDRVRYTF
TRBJ1-1,.,15,.,TRBV28,TGTGCCAGCAGTCCGGCGACCGGGGGGAACACTGAAGCTTTCTTT,CASSPATGGNTEAFF
TRBJ2-7,.,13,.,TRBV6-6,TGTGCCAGCAGTTTGTCGGGTGCCTACGAGCAGTACTTC,CASSLSGAYEQYF